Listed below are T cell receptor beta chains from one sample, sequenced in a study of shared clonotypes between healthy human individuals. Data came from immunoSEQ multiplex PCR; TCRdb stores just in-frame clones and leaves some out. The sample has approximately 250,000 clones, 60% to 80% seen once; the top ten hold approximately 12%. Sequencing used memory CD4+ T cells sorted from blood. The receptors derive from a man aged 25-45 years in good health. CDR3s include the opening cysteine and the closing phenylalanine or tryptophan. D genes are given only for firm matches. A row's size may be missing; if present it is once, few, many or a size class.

CDR3 DNA: TGCAGCGTTCTTCAGGGGGTCACCTATGGCTACACCTTC
CDR3 protein: CSVLQGVTYGYTF
D gene: TRBD1
J gene: TRBJ1-2
V gene: TRBV29-1
clone size: .

CDR3 DNA: TGCGCCAGCAGCTTGACAGAAAGGAACACCGGGGAGCTGTTTTTT
CDR3 protein: CASSLTERNTGELFF
D gene: .
J gene: TRBJ2-2
V gene: TRBV5-1
clone size: once

CDR3 DNA: TGTGCCAGCAAAACCACAGATACGCAGTATTTT
CDR3 protein: CASKTTDTQYF
D gene: .
J gene: TRBJ2-3
V gene: TRBV2
clone size: .

CDR3 DNA: TGCGCCAGCAGCCGCGGACAGGGAGGATCCTACGAGCAGTACTTC
CDR3 protein: CASSRGQGGSYEQYF
D gene: TRBD1
J gene: TRBJ2-7
V gene: TRBV4-1
clone size: .

CDR3 DNA: TGTGCCAGCAGCACAGCGATAAAAGAGACCCAGTACTTC
CDR3 protein: CASSTAIKETQYF
D gene: .
J gene: TRBJ2-5
V gene: TRBV11-2
clone size: .

CDR3 DNA: TGTGCCAGCAGTTTGTTTGGGGCCAACGTCCTGACTTTC
CDR3 protein: CASSLFGANVLTF
D gene: .
J gene: TRBJ2-6
V gene: TRBV28
clone size: .

CDR3 DNA: TGTGCCAGCAGCTACCGTCTGGGAGCGGACTATGGCTACACCTTC
CDR3 protein: CASSYRLGADYGYTF
D gene: .
J gene: TRBJ1-2
V gene: TRBV11-2
clone size: few

CDR3 DNA: TGTGCCAGCAGCCCCCGGGACAGGGATTATGGCTACACCTTC
CDR3 protein: CASSPRDRDYGYTF
D gene: TRBD1
J gene: TRBJ1-2
V gene: TRBV6-6
clone size: .

CDR3 DNA: TGCGCCAGCATACAGGGGACTAGCTCATTGGATGAGCAGTTCTTC
CDR3 protein: CASIQGTSSLDEQFF
D gene: TRBD2
J gene: TRBJ2-1
V gene: TRBV5-1
clone size: .

CDR3 DNA: TGTGCCAGCAGCGGTAGAAGGGGGCTGGTTGAGCAGTTCTTC
CDR3 protein: CASSGRRGLVEQFF
D gene: TRBD1
J gene: TRBJ2-1
V gene: TRBV9
clone size: few

CDR3 DNA: TGTGCCAGCAGTGACAAGATTGTAGGTTCGTATTTT
CDR3 protein: CASSDKIVGSYF
D gene: .
J gene: TRBJ2-3
V gene: TRBV2
clone size: .

CDR3 DNA: TGTGCCAGCAGCGGGGGGACAGGGGAATATGGCACCGAGCAGTACTTC
CDR3 protein: CASSGGTGEYGTEQYF
D gene: TRBD1
J gene: TRBJ2-7
V gene: TRBV5-6
clone size: .

CDR3 DNA: TGCGCCAGCAGCTCTCAGGGCAGCCGAAACACTGAAGCTTTCTTT
CDR3 protein: CASSSQGSRNTEAFF
D gene: .
J gene: TRBJ1-1
V gene: TRBV5-1
clone size: .

CDR3 DNA: TGTGCCAGCTCACCTTCTGTGGCCTCCTACAATGAGCAGTTCTTC
CDR3 protein: CASSPSVASYNEQFF
D gene: .
J gene: TRBJ2-1
V gene: TRBV18
clone size: .

CDR3 DNA: TGTGCCAGCAGCTTGGGCCTGGACAGGGACTCAGATACGCAGTATTTT
CDR3 protein: CASSLGLDRDSDTQYF
D gene: TRBD1
J gene: TRBJ2-3
V gene: TRBV5-8
clone size: .

CDR3 DNA: TGTGCCAGCAGCTCGACTAGCACCTACAATGAGCAGTTCTTC
CDR3 protein: CASSSTSTYNEQFF
D gene: TRBD2
J gene: TRBJ2-1
V gene: TRBV5-4
clone size: .

CDR3 DNA: TGTGCCAGCAGCGTAGATGTAGTGGGTTACGAGCAGTACTTC
CDR3 protein: CASSVDVVGYEQYF
D gene: .
J gene: TRBJ2-7
V gene: TRBV9
clone size: once

CDR3 DNA: TGTGCCAGCACCCCATTCTCAGGGAGCTACAGTGAGCAGTTCTTC
CDR3 protein: CASTPFSGSYSEQFF
D gene: .
J gene: TRBJ2-1
V gene: TRBV9
clone size: .

CDR3 DNA: TGTGCCAGCAGCTCCAGGGAGTTCAACACTGAAGCTTTCTTT
CDR3 protein: CASSSREFNTEAFF
D gene: .
J gene: TRBJ1-1
V gene: TRBV7-9
clone size: many

CDR3 DNA: TGTGCCAGCAGCCCGAGACTAGCCCTCCATCACGAGCAGTACTTC
CDR3 protein: CASSPRLALHHEQYF
D gene: TRBD2
J gene: TRBJ2-7
V gene: TRBV13
clone size: .

CDR3 DNA: TGTGCCATCAGTGAAACCCTGCTAGCGGGAGGCGGGGAGACCCAGTACTTC
CDR3 protein: CAISETLLAGGGETQYF
D gene: TRBD2
J gene: TRBJ2-5
V gene: TRBV10-3
clone size: .

CDR3 DNA: TGTGCCTGGAGAAGGGTTGGTGAAAAACTGTTTTTT
CDR3 protein: CAWRRVGEKLFF
D gene: .
J gene: TRBJ1-4
V gene: TRBV30
clone size: .

CDR3 DNA: TGTGCCAGCAGTACTCCGGACGGCGGGACCCAGTACTTC
CDR3 protein: CASSTPDGGTQYF
D gene: .
J gene: TRBJ2-5
V gene: TRBV6-6
clone size: .

CDR3 DNA: TGTGCCAGCAGTTTAGTCGGCAGAGGAGAGACCCAGTACTTC
CDR3 protein: CASSLVGRGETQYF
D gene: .
J gene: TRBJ2-5
V gene: TRBV28
clone size: few

CDR3 DNA: TGTGCCAGCAGCCTATATGGCCTAGCAGGGGAGACCCAGTACTTC
CDR3 protein: CASSLYGLAGETQYF
D gene: .
J gene: TRBJ2-5
V gene: TRBV14
clone size: .

CDR3 DNA: TGTGCCAGCAGCAAGGGGCAGTCGGTGGACCCGCCAGGGAGCTACGAGCACCTTCAGGAGCAGTACTTC
CDR3 protein: CASSKGQSVDPPGSYEHLQEQYF
D gene: .
J gene: TRBJ2-7
V gene: TRBV21-1
clone size: .

CDR3 DNA: TGTGCCAGTAGGACCTCCCAAGTAAATCAGCCCCAGCATTTT
CDR3 protein: CASRTSQVNQPQHF
D gene: .
J gene: TRBJ1-5
V gene: TRBV19
clone size: .

CDR3 DNA: TGCAGCGTTGAACCCGCAGGGGTGGGTGAAGCTTTCTTT
CDR3 protein: CSVEPAGVGEAFF
D gene: .
J gene: TRBJ1-1
V gene: TRBV29-1
clone size: few

CDR3 DNA: TGTGCCAGCACCGGAGGGCCGGCAGAGACCCAGTACTTC
CDR3 protein: CASTGGPAETQYF
D gene: .
J gene: TRBJ2-5
V gene: TRBV2
clone size: .

CDR3 DNA: TGTGCTAGTGGTCCAGATCAGGGTCCTCCGCGCTTC
CDR3 protein: CASGPDQGPPRF
D gene: .
J gene: TRBJ1-2
V gene: TRBV12-5
clone size: .

CDR3 DNA: TGTGCCAGCAGCCGGGACCCATCAATCAATGAGCAGTTCTTC
CDR3 protein: CASSRDPSINEQFF
D gene: .
J gene: TRBJ2-1
V gene: TRBV11-3
clone size: .

CDR3 DNA: TGTGCCAGCAGACCTAATGGACAGATACACTACGAGCAGTACTTC
CDR3 protein: CASRPNGQIHYEQYF
D gene: .
J gene: TRBJ2-7
V gene: TRBV6-9
clone size: .

CDR3 DNA: TGCGCCAGCAGTGAGGGCCTACAGGGACGCAATGAGCAGTTCTTC
CDR3 protein: CASSEGLQGRNEQFF
D gene: .
J gene: TRBJ2-1
V gene: TRBV10-2
clone size: .

CDR3 DNA: TGTGCCAGCAGTTTAATAACCCCCGGGAGGACAGATACGCAGTATTTT
CDR3 protein: CASSLITPGRTDTQYF
D gene: TRBD2
J gene: TRBJ2-3
V gene: TRBV28
clone size: .

CDR3 DNA: TGCGCCAGGGGACAGGGAGACGGCGGGGAGCTGTTTTTT
CDR3 protein: CARGQGDGGELFF
D gene: TRBD1
J gene: TRBJ2-2
V gene: TRBV10-2
clone size: few

CDR3 DNA: TGTGCCAGCAGCTTAGTAGCGCGGAATGAGCAGTTCTTC
CDR3 protein: CASSLVARNEQFF
D gene: .
J gene: TRBJ2-1
V gene: TRBV7-2
clone size: .

CDR3 DNA: TGTGCCAGCAGCTTTTTGGAGGCCACCGGGGAGCTGTTTTTT
CDR3 protein: CASSFLEATGELFF
D gene: .
J gene: TRBJ2-2
V gene: TRBV7-2
clone size: .

CDR3 DNA: TGCGCCAGCAGCCCCCGGGCAGGCCTGAACACTGAAGCTTTCTTT
CDR3 protein: CASSPRAGLNTEAFF
D gene: .
J gene: TRBJ1-1
V gene: TRBV5-1
clone size: .

CDR3 DNA: TGTGCCAGCTCCACACCGGACAGGGCGAGGTCGAAAAACACCGGGGAGCTGTTTTTT
CDR3 protein: CASSTPDRARSKNTGELFF
D gene: TRBD1
J gene: TRBJ2-2
V gene: TRBV18
clone size: .

CDR3 DNA: TGTGCCAGCAGGGTAACCGGGACTAACTACGAGCAGTACTTC
CDR3 protein: CASRVTGTNYEQYF
D gene: TRBD2
J gene: TRBJ2-7
V gene: TRBV5-5
clone size: .

CDR3 DNA: TGTGCCAGTAGTATAGGAGTGGCGATTGACTACGAGCAGTACTTC
CDR3 protein: CASSIGVAIDYEQYF
D gene: .
J gene: TRBJ2-7
V gene: TRBV19
clone size: .

CDR3 DNA: TGTGCCAGCACAGGTTTTAGGGGGCAAACTGAAGCTTTCTTT
CDR3 protein: CASTGFRGQTEAFF
D gene: TRBD1
J gene: TRBJ1-1
V gene: TRBV28
clone size: .

CDR3 DNA: TGCGCCAGCAGCCCACTCCGGGACAACTATGGCTACACCTTC
CDR3 protein: CASSPLRDNYGYTF
D gene: .
J gene: TRBJ1-2
V gene: TRBV5-1
clone size: .

CDR3 DNA: TGTGCCAGCAGCCGTCGACTAGCGTCTTACTCCTACGAGCAGTACTTC
CDR3 protein: CASSRRLASYSYEQYF
D gene: TRBD2
J gene: TRBJ2-7
V gene: TRBV14
clone size: .

CDR3 DNA: TGTGCCAGCTCACGCGGGACAGGGACCCCAGATACGCAGTATTTT
CDR3 protein: CASSRGTGTPDTQYF
D gene: TRBD1
J gene: TRBJ2-3
V gene: TRBV18
clone size: .

CDR3 DNA: TGTGCCAGCAGTCCGGGTGATGGCAATCAGCCCCAGCATTTT
CDR3 protein: CASSPGDGNQPQHF
D gene: .
J gene: TRBJ1-5
V gene: TRBV6-6
clone size: few

CDR3 DNA: TGTGCCAGCAGCCAAGTATTCGGGACGGGGAGCTCTGGGGCCAACGTCCTGACTTTC
CDR3 protein: CASSQVFGTGSSGANVLTF
D gene: .
J gene: TRBJ2-6
V gene: TRBV14
clone size: .

CDR3 DNA: TGTGCCAGCACCCCATTGGCGGGAGCCTACAATGAGCAGTTCTTC
CDR3 protein: CASTPLAGAYNEQFF
D gene: TRBD2
J gene: TRBJ2-1
V gene: TRBV7-9
clone size: few

CDR3 DNA: TGCGCCAGCAGTGAGATAAGCTCTGGGGCCAACGTCCTGACTTTC
CDR3 protein: CASSEISSGANVLTF
D gene: .
J gene: TRBJ2-6
V gene: TRBV10-2
clone size: .

CDR3 DNA: TGTGCCAGCAGTCCACTCCGGGAGCTGTTTTTT
CDR3 protein: CASSPLRELFF
D gene: .
J gene: TRBJ2-2
V gene: TRBV6-6
clone size: few

CDR3 DNA: TGTGCCAGTACCTCACCGGGGGGCCTTGGATCCCCGAATGAGCAGTTCTTC
CDR3 protein: CASTSPGGLGSPNEQFF
D gene: .
J gene: TRBJ2-1
V gene: TRBV19
clone size: once

CDR3 DNA: TGCGCCAGCAGCTTGGGGTCGACTAACACTGAAGCTTTCTTT
CDR3 protein: CASSLGSTNTEAFF
D gene: .
J gene: TRBJ1-1
V gene: TRBV5-1
clone size: .

CDR3 DNA: TGTGCCAGTAGTATCCTAGCGGGGGCCAACGTCCTGACTTTC
CDR3 protein: CASSILAGANVLTF
D gene: .
J gene: TRBJ2-6
V gene: TRBV19
clone size: .

CDR3 DNA: TGCGCCAGCAGCTTGGCCGGGGGAAGTAACACTGAAGCTTTCTTT
CDR3 protein: CASSLAGGSNTEAFF
D gene: .
J gene: TRBJ1-1
V gene: TRBV5-1
clone size: few

CDR3 DNA: TGTGCCAGCCGCCCCGCGATCGGACGTTCTTCTAACACCGGGGAGCTGTTTTTT
CDR3 protein: CASRPAIGRSSNTGELFF
D gene: .
J gene: TRBJ2-2
V gene: TRBV28
clone size: .

CDR3 DNA: TGTGCCAGCACCCTAGCGGGAGGTGATGAGCAGTTCTTC
CDR3 protein: CASTLAGGDEQFF
D gene: TRBD2
J gene: TRBJ2-1
V gene: TRBV27
clone size: few

CDR3 DNA: TGTGCCAGCAGTCTAGACAGGGTGACCGGGGAGCTGTTTTTT
CDR3 protein: CASSLDRVTGELFF
D gene: TRBD1
J gene: TRBJ2-2
V gene: TRBV28
clone size: .